The 27 T cell receptor beta chains below all came from one sample that was sequenced in a study of human T cells and chemical hapten exposure. TCRdb fed the RACE reads into MiXCR, producing one record per CDR3 protein. Among 75,000 to 100,000 distinct CDR3 sequences listed, around 11% were seen once. Specified time point: patch test 1, 2 weeks after DPC sensitization. Treatment denoted: therapeutic diphenylcyclopropenone sensitization with weekly scalp DPC. Sequences were derived from whole blood, sampled in connection with sensitization to the hapten diphenylcyclopropenone (DPC). These receptors originate from a woman in her 40s with alopecia areata. Some clones in this sample may be carry-over from other donors' samples.

This sequence joins TRBV10-3 and TRBJ2-7; 10 nucleotides agree with TRBD1. This CDR3 has 15 residues. Germline trimming cut 0 bases from V and 2 bases from J; bases unmatched to any gene: 1. CDR1 is ENHRY, CDR2 SYGVKD, per germline. The CDR3 nucleotides read TGTGCCATCAGTGAGTCGACAGGGGGCCCCTACGAGCAGTACTTC. Protein sequence: CAISESTGGPYEQYF.

The genes are TRBV6-5 and TRBJ2-3, with a weak D call TRBD2 (5 bases). CDR3 length: 15 amino acids. The V and J ends lost 2 bases and 2 bases respectively, with 11 bases between them. Germline V gives CDR1 MNHEY, CDR2 SVGAGI. The CDR3 region has the DNA TGTGCCAGCAGTTACCTAACCGGGAACACAGATACGCAGTATTTT. Translation gives CASSYLTGNTDTQYF.

This clonotype appeared a few times. The V and J genes are TRBV13 and TRBJ2-3; 7 nucleotides align to TRBD1. The J segment lost 0 bases and the V segment lost 5 bases, leaving 8 bases of the junction unmatched. Germline CDR1 is PRHDT and CDR2 is FYEKMQ (reference sequence). The CDR3 loop spans 16 amino acids. CDR3 sequence (DNA): TGTGCCAGCAGCCGACCGTGGGGACAGAGCACAGATACGCAGTATTTT. As protein: CASSRPWGQSTDTQYF.

With respect to this clonotype: Compared with germline, one end of the junction differs, possibly owing to a read error. The CDR3 nucleotides are TGTGCCAGCTCACCCCTGACCACCAACCAAGAGACCCCGTACTTC. Translated, it gives CASSPLTTNQETPYF. The chain is built from TRBV18 and TRBJ2-5; D unclear. Germline CDR1 KGHSH, CDR2 LQKENI. The CDR3 consists of 15 residues.

The chain has TRBV29-1 and TRBJ2-4; a possible D gene is TRBD1 (5 bases). V was cut by 3 bases and J by 1 base, with 7 bases left in between. CDR3 length: 13 residues. Per germline, CDR1 SQVTM and CDR2 ANQGSEA. The CDR3 reads CSVEAGAKNIQYF. The CDR3 region has the DNA TGCAGCGTTGAGGCAGGGGCCAAAAACATTCAGTACTTC.

This clonotype turned up a few times. The chain is built from TRBV4-2 and TRBJ2-4; the D gene is possibly TRBD1 (5 bases). The CDR3 length is 13 residues. The V gene's germline CDR1 is LGHNA and CDR2 YNFKEQ. V lost 0 bases and J 11 bases, leaving 11 bases between the germline ends. In DNA form, the CDR3 reads TGTGCCAGCAGCCAAGATATTGCGACAGTTCAGTACTTC. Protein product: CASSQDIATVQYF.

This clonotype was observed many times. V usage is TRBV9 and J usage is TRBJ2-3; 12 bases fit TRBD2. The CDR3 loop spans 18 amino acids. V lost 3 bases, J lost 7 bases, and 15 bases stayed unmatched. Germline CDR1 is SGDLS and CDR2 is YYNGEE. DNA of the CDR3: TGTGCCAGCAGCGCCCAGCCTGCCGGGACTAGCGGGCGGTATACGCAGTATTTT. It yields the protein CASSAQPAGTSGRYTQYF.

This clonotype has ten or more counts. This sequence joins TRBV7-8 and TRBJ2-3, with 11 bases fitting TRBD2. V gave up 3 bases and J gave up 3 bases; unmatched junction bases: 2. The CDR3 loop spans 15 amino acids. The V gene's germline CDR1 is SGHVS and CDR2 FQNEAQ. The CDR3 sequence is CASSLGLAETDTQYF. The CDR3 DNA sequence: TGTGCCAGCAGCTTGGGACTAGCGGAGACAGATACGCAGTATTTT.

This clonotype came up a few times. The chain is built from TRBV28 and TRBJ1-6, with D hard to call. CDR3 size: 11 residues. Trimming pared 5 bases from V and 8 bases from J, leaving 4 bases between. The germline V gene encodes CDR1 MDHEN and CDR2 SYDVKM. The CDR3 sequence: CASSPDSPLHF. The CDR3 DNA sequence: TGTGCCAGCAGTCCTGATTCACCCCTCCACTTT. The complete variable domain, with remaining parts taken from reference TRBV28 and TRBJ1-6, reads DVKVTQSSRYLVKRTGEKVFLECVQDMDHENMFWYRQDPGLGLRLIYFSYDVKMKEKGDIPEGYSVSREKKERFSLILESASTNQTSMYLCASSPDSPLHFGNGTRLTVT.

V is TRBV7-2 and J is TRBJ1-1, with a tentative D call TRBD1 (5 bases). The length of the CDR3 is 14 residues. CDR1 and CDR2 from the germline V gene are SGHTA and FQGNSA. V lost 4 bases and J 4 bases, leaving 13 bases between the germline ends. CDR3 sequence: CASSSGLGGTEAFF. In DNA form, the CDR3 reads TGTGCCAGCAGCTCTGGTCTTGGGGGCACTGAAGCTTTCTTT. Full variable domain (remainder filled in from reference TRBV7-2 and TRBJ1-1): GAGVSQSPSNKVTEKGKDVELRCDPISGHTALYWYRQSLGQGLEFLIYFQGNSAPDKSGLPSDRFSAERTGGSVSTLTIQRTQQEDSAVYLCASSSGLGGTEAFFGQGTRLTVV.

The V and J genes are TRBV29-1 and TRBJ1-2, with 11 positions matching TRBD1. With V trimmed by 6 bases and J by 13 bases, 10 bases remained unmatched. The CDR3 is made up of 12 amino acids. Germline V gene sequence: CDR1 SQVTM, CDR2 ANQGSEA. The CDR3 loop reads CSVHQDRGQVTF. Written as DNA, the CDR3 is TGCAGCGTCCACCAGGACAGGGGGCAGGTCACCTTC.

This clonotype has ten or more counts. The chain employs TRBV28 and TRBJ2-7; D is uncertain. The V and J ends lost 7 bases and 2 bases respectively, with 15 bases between them. CDR1 and CDR2 from the germline V gene are MDHEN and SYDVKM. The CDR3 has 14 amino acids. CDR3 amino acids: CASTTQGWTYEQYF. The DNA of the CDR3 is TGTGCCAGCACCACCCAAGGGTGGACCTACGAGCAGTACTTC.

V and J are TRBV7-9 and TRBJ1-5; 7 bases agree with TRBD1. CDR1 and CDR2 from the germline V gene are SEHNR and FQNEAQ (reference sequence). V dropped 6 bases and J dropped 3; count of bases not matched to a gene: 5. There are 14 residues in the CDR3. The CDR3 DNA reads as TGTGCCAGCAGTAGAGGACAGGACAATCAGCCCCAGCATTTT. Its translation is CASSRGQDNQPQHF.

This clonotype has a handful of counts. This chain links TRBV7-8 with TRBJ2-5; D is possibly TRBD2 (5 bases). The CDR3 loop spans 15 amino acids. Germline CDR1 and CDR2: SGHVS and FQNEAQ. V lost 2 bases, J lost 5 bases, and 15 bases lay in between. CDR3 DNA: TGTGCCAGCAGCTTAAGCCTGGACTCAATGGAGACCCAGTACTTC. Translated, it gives CASSLSLDSMETQYF.

CDR3 loop: CASSQDTTSGSDTQYF. The CDR3 coding sequence is TGTGCCAGCAGCCAAGATACAACTAGCGGTTCAGATACGCAGTATTTT. The chain combines TRBV4-2 with TRBJ2-3; 8 nucleotides agree with TRBD2. V gave up 0 bases and J gave up 4 bases; unmatched junction bases: 6. CDR1 is LGHNA and CDR2 is YNFKEQ in the germline V gene. This CDR3 comprises 16 residues.

This clonotype occurred a few times. The genes are TRBV24-1 and TRBJ2-3; D may be TRBD1 (6 bases). The germline V gene has CDR1 KGHDR and CDR2 SFDVKD. The V and J ends lost 4 bases and 6 bases respectively, with 16 bases between them. The CDR3 has 15 residues. The CDR3 spells CATSDPGQVADTQYF. The CDR3, as DNA: TGTGCCACCAGTGACCCGGGACAAGTGGCGGATACGCAGTATTTT.

The chain carries TRBV28 and TRBJ1-4, with D possibly being TRBD1 (6 bases). The CDR3 is 13 amino acids. CDR1 and CDR2 from the germline V gene are MDHEN and SYDVKM. The V end lost 6 bases, the J end lost 5 bases, and 10 bases lay between the germline ends. The CDR3 region is CASSWQGNEKLFF. CDR3 bases: TGTGCCAGCAGCTGGCAGGGGAATGAAAAACTGTTTTTT. Drawing the rest from reference TRBV28 and TRBJ1-4, the complete variable domain is DVKVTQSSRYLVKRTGEKVFLECVQDMDHENMFWYRQDPGLGLRLIYFSYDVKMKEKGDIPEGYSVSREKKERFSLILESASTNQTSMYLCASSWQGNEKLFFGSGTQLSVL.

In its sample, this clonotype was seen many times. The chain carries TRBV6-2 or TRBV6-3 and TRBJ2-3; tentative D call: TRBD1 (5 bases). Germline V CDR1 and CDR2: MNHEY, SVGEGT. Trimming took off 0 bases at V and 7 bases at J, with 8 bases between the two ends. The CDR3 extends over 13 amino acids. Here the CDR3 reads CASSYSKGHTQYF. The CDR3, as DNA: TGTGCCAGCAGTTACTCGAAGGGGCATACGCAGTATTTT.

This clonotype was counted only a few times. V is TRBV29-1 and J is TRBJ2-1; tentatively, D is TRBD1 (6 bases). This CDR3 comprises 13 residues. Germline V gives CDR1 SQVTM, CDR2 ANQGSEA. Trimming took off 4 bases at V and 8 bases at J, with 15 bases between the two ends. CDR3 DNA sequence: TGCAGCGTTGGTTACAGGGTTCGCGATGAGCAGTTCTTC. Translation: CSVGYRVRDEQFF.

The rearrangement joins TRBV4-1 to TRBJ2-7; tentatively, D is TRBD1 (6 bases). Germline V gene sequence: CDR1 MGHRA, CDR2 YSYEKL. This CDR3 has 16 amino acids. V lost 3 bases to trimming and J lost 5 bases, with 20 bases between them. CDR3 region: CASSHVDRRRLDEQYF. CDR3 nucleotide sequence: TGCGCCAGCAGCCATGTAGACAGGCGGAGGTTGGACGAGCAGTACTTC.

V usage is TRBV7-2 and J usage is TRBJ2-2; no definite D call. The CDR3 has 13 amino acids. From germline, CDR1 is SGHTA and CDR2 FQGNSA. Trimming shortened V by 2 bases and J by 4 bases, and 5 bases separated the two germline ends. CDR3 nucleotide sequence: TGTGCCAGCAGCTTAACCCTCACCGGGGAGCTGTTTTTT. This translates into CASSLTLTGELFF. The full variable domain, with the rest looked up from reference TRBV7-2 and TRBJ2-2, is GAGVSQSPSNKVTEKGKDVELRCDPISGHTALYWYRQSLGQGLEFLIYFQGNSAPDKSGLPSDRFSAERTGGSVSTLTIQRTQQEDSAVYLCASSLTLTGELFFGEGSRLTVL.

V usage is TRBV2 and J usage is TRBJ2-3; D possibly corresponds to TRBD2 (5 bases). The V gene's germline CDR1 is SNHLY and CDR2 FYNNEI. The V gene lost 6 bases and the J gene lost 1 base, with 14 bases spanning the gap. This CDR3 has 15 residues. The CDR3 region has the DNA TGTGCCAGCAGCGCGGGTCCGCGAGGCACAGATACGCAGTATTTT. Its protein product is CASSAGPRGTDTQYF.

This clonotype was recorded many times. The chain carries TRBV5-4 and TRBJ2-3; D might be TRBD2 (6 bases). Germline CDR1 SGHNT, CDR2 YYREEE (reference sequence). CDR3 length: 16 residues. V was pared by 6 bases and J by 0 bases, with 17 bases between. CDR3 bases: TGTGCCAGCAACTGGGGTGGTAGCGGAAGCACAGATACGCAGTATTTT. This encodes CASNWGGSGSTDTQYF.

This clonotype has more than one count but fewer than ten. V is TRBV28 and J is TRBJ2-5; weak D call: TRBD1 (6 bases). Germline V CDR1 and CDR2: MDHEN, SYDVKM. Trimming shortened V by 11 bases and J by 6 bases, and 13 bases separated the two germline ends. The CDR3 has 11 amino acids. The CDR3 reads CASITGKTQYF. The CDR3 DNA follows: TGTGCCTCCATCACAGGGAAGACCCAGTACTTC.

This clonotype occurred many times. V usage is TRBV11-2 and J usage is TRBJ1-5; the D is unclear. CDR1 is SGHAT, CDR2 FQNNGV, per germline. The CDR3 extends over 13 amino acids. Trimming left V 0 bases short and J 3 bases short, with 3 bases between. The CDR3 sequence: CASSLEHNQPQHF. The CDR3 DNA sequence: TGTGCCAGCAGCTTAGAGCACAATCAGCCCCAGCATTTT.

CDR3 loop: CAISLESPTDSPLHF. The CDR3 nucleotides are TGTGCCATCAGTTTAGAGTCCCCTACGGATTCACCCCTCCACTTT. The chain links TRBV10-3 to TRBJ1-6, with D unresolved. Trimming removed 5 bases at V and 8 bases at J, with 16 bases between. Germline V gives CDR1 ENHRY, CDR2 SYGVKD. This CDR3 has 15 amino acids.

About this clonotype itself: Being one base from a much bigger clone, this may be a read error. V is TRBV27 and J is TRBJ2-5; D ambiguous. This CDR3 region has 12 residues. Deletions cut 3 bases from V and 0 bases from J, with 2 bases between. Germline loops: CDR1 MNHEY, CDR2 SMNVEV (reference sequence). This CDR3 reads CASSLNQETQYF. The CDR3 region has the DNA TGTGCCAGCAGTTTGAACCAAGAGACCCAGTACTTC.